Below are 13 T cell receptor beta chains sequenced from a single sample in a study of blood T cells in healthy people across ages. Sample-barcoded 5' priming and a J-beta primer mix drove a second PCR of about 6 to 12 cycles. One entry per CDR3 protein, called by TCRdb with MiXCR from the 5' RACE reads. The table shows about 1.4 million distinct CDR3 sequences, with approximately 59% occurring only once. The specimen sequenced was blood. The receptor set was obtained from a man between 18 and 35 years old in good health.

The chain employs TRBV4-3 and TRBJ2-3; 9 bases align to TRBD2. The germline gives CDR1 LGHNA, CDR2 YSLEER. The CDR3 contains 17 residues. J gave up 9 bases and V 0 bases, and 13 bases lay outside the gene matches. The CDR3 loop reads CASSQDLGAGGIGTQYF. The CDR3 bases are TGCGCCAGCAGCCAAGATTTAGGCGCGGGGGGGATAGGGACGCAGTATTTT.

This clonotype appeared many times. V is TRBV29-1 and J is TRBJ2-5; D is possibly TRBD1 or TRBD2 (5 bases each). V lost 3 bases and J lost 5, with 16 bases in between. Germline values: CDR1 SQVTM, CDR2 ANQGSEA. The CDR3 is made up of 14 amino acids. CDR3 residues: CSVEVPGRRETQYF. In DNA form, the CDR3 reads TGCAGCGTTGAGGTTCCGGGACGACGGGAGACCCAGTACTTC.

The chain has TRBV18 and TRBJ2-1, with 8 bases identical to TRBD1. Per germline, CDR1 KGHSH and CDR2 LQKENI. V shed 0 bases and J 4 bases; nucleotides not matched to a gene: 5. The CDR3 is 16 residues long. DNA for the CDR3: TGTGCCAGCTCACCACCGAAGAGACAGGGGTACAATGAGCAGTTCTTC. Its translation is CASSPPKRQGYNEQFF.

The chain employs TRBV4-1 and TRBJ2-7; TRBD1 agrees at 9 bases. The CDR3 contains 15 residues. The V segment lost 0 bases and the J segment 3 bases; nucleotides outside the gene matches: 3. Per germline, CDR1 MGHRA and CDR2 YSYEKL. Here the CDR3 DNA reads TGCGCCAGCAGCCAAGATGGGGACAGGGTCTACGAGCAGTACTTC. Translated: CASSQDGDRVYEQYF.

This sequence joins TRBV21-1 and TRBJ2-5; the listed D gene, TRBD2, was not tested against the DNA. TRBV21-1 constitutes a pseudogene. CDR3 length: 15 amino acids. The CDR3 nucleotides read TGTGCCAGCGGCCGCCGGCTAGCGGGAGCGGAGACCCAGTACTTC. Amino acids: CASGRRLAGAETQYF.

A remark on this clonotype: Its ends do not fully match the called genes, so a read error is possible. The V gene is TRBV6-5, the J gene TRBJ1-1; no reliable D call. The CDR3 covers 14 residues. From germline, CDR1 is MNHEY and CDR2 SVGAGI. This CDR3 reads CASSDSTGNTEAFF. CDR3 DNA sequence: TGTGCCAGCAGTGACTCGACCGGGAACACTGAAGCTTTCTTT.

J is TRBJ2-6 and V is TRBV6-5; no reliable D call. Trimming removed 0 bases from V and 0 bases from J, with 12 bases in between. The CDR3 is made up of 18 amino acids. From germline, CDR1 is MNHEY and CDR2 SVGAGI. CDR3 protein: CASSYSIRSSSGANVLTF. The CDR3 region has the DNA TGTGCCAGCAGTTACTCGATCCGGAGTTCCTCTGGGGCCAACGTCCTGACTTTC.

The V and J genes are TRBV20-1 and TRBJ1-2, with TRBD1 as a possible D gene (6 bases). The CDR3 extends over 17 amino acids. Germline loops: CDR1 DFQATT, CDR2 SNEGSKA (reference sequence). V dropped 2 bases and J dropped 7 bases, with 26 bases sitting between them. The chain's CDR3 is CSARLSGGQLDYGGYTF. CDR3 DNA sequence: TGCAGTGCTAGATTGAGCGGGGGGCAATTAGATTATGGTGGCTACACCTTC.

This clonotype has just a few counts. The J gene is TRBJ2-7, the V gene TRBV7-9; TRBD2 aligns across 12 bases. Germline-derived CDR1 and CDR2 are SEHNR and FQNEAQ (reference sequence). The CDR3 covers 17 residues. With 5 bases clipped from V and 4 bases from J, the junction kept 12 bases outside the gene matches. The CDR3 bases are TGTGCCAGCAGCCCACGACTAGCGGGGGATCGCGTATACGAGCAGTACTTC. Protein sequence: CASSPRLAGDRVYEQYF.

V gene TRBV7-9 combines with J gene TRBJ2-7, with D maybe TRBD1 (5 bases). V lost 1 base and J 0 bases, leaving 13 bases between the germline ends. The V gene's germline CDR1 is SEHNR and CDR2 FQNEAQ (reference sequence). The CDR3 runs to 16 residues. DNA for the CDR3: TGTGCCAGCAGCTTAGATTCAGGGTTAAGCTCCTACGAGCAGTACTTC. Amino acids: CASSLDSGLSSYEQYF.

The chain employs TRBV5-1 and TRBJ2-1; no clear D gene. Trimming shortened V by 0 bases and J by 6 bases, and 10 bases separated the two germline ends. Per the germline V gene, CDR1 is SGHRS and CDR2 is YFSETQ. CDR3 length: 14 residues. The chain's CDR3 is CASSLARSANEQFF. The CDR3 nucleotides read TGCGCCAGCAGCTTGGCCAGGTCTGCCAATGAGCAGTTCTTC.

The J gene is TRBJ2-3, the V gene TRBV5-1, with 7 positions matching TRBD2. V lost 5 bases and J lost 4; bases outside the gene matches: 7. The CDR3 totals 14 residues. Germline CDR1 and CDR2: SGHRS and YFSETQ. The CDR3 spells CASRFTTSADTQYF. The CDR3 region has the DNA TGCGCCAGCAGGTTCACAACTAGCGCAGATACGCAGTATTTT.

A remark on this clonotype: Sequence at one end of the junction differs from germline and may be a read error. The rearrangement joins TRBV7-9 to TRBJ2-3, with no clear D. CDR3 length: 18 residues. Per germline, CDR1 SEHNR and CDR2 FQNEAQ (reference sequence). This CDR3 reads CASSFLGRTELSTDTQYF. CDR3 DNA: TGTGCCAGCAGCTTTCTAGGCCGGACCGAGTTAAGCACGGATACGCAGTATTTT.